This T cell receptor (beta chain) came from a study of radiation and T cells in renal cell carcinoma. V gave up 0 bases and J gave up 4 bases, with 5 bases separating them. This CDR3 contains 13 residues. Germline CDR1 is SEHNR and CDR2 is FQNEAQ (reference sequence). The time point here: blood 2 weeks post-SBRT. Treatment here: 15 Gy SBRT to primary tumor, nephrectomy 4 weeks later. Clones were sequenced by immunoSEQ multiplex PCR, and TCRdb holds only the in-frame ones, with some missing. The sample shows about 65,000 clones, around 78% of them seen only once. The material sequenced was blood, taken from a patient whose treatment included radiotherapy and nephrectomy. The chain links TRBV7-9 to TRBJ2-3; no definite D call. This receptor was taken from a man in his sixties with renal cell carcinoma. In nucleotides, the CDR3 is TGTGCCAGCAGCTTAGCAGGCGCAGATACGCAGTATTTT. It specifies CASSLAGADTQYF.